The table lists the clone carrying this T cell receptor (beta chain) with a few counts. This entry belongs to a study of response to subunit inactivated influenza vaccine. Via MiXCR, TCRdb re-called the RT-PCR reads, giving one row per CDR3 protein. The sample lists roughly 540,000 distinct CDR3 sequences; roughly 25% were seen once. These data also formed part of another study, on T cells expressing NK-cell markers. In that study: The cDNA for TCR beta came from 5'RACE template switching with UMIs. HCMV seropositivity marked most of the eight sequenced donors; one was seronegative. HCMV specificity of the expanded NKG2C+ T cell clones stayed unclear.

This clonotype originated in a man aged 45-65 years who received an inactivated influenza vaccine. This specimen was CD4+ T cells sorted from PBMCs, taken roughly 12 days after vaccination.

CDR3 sequence reads: CATSRDRGQGRTEAFF. The CDR3 DNA reads as TGTGCCACCAGCAGAGATAGGGGACAGGGCAGGACTGAAGCTTTCTTT. This chain connects TRBV15 to TRBJ1-1; 9 nucleotides match TRBD1. The length of the CDR3 is 16 residues. The germline V gene has CDR1 LNHNV and CDR2 YYDKDF (reference sequence). Germline trimming cut 0 bases from V and 5 bases from J; bases unmatched to any gene: 7.